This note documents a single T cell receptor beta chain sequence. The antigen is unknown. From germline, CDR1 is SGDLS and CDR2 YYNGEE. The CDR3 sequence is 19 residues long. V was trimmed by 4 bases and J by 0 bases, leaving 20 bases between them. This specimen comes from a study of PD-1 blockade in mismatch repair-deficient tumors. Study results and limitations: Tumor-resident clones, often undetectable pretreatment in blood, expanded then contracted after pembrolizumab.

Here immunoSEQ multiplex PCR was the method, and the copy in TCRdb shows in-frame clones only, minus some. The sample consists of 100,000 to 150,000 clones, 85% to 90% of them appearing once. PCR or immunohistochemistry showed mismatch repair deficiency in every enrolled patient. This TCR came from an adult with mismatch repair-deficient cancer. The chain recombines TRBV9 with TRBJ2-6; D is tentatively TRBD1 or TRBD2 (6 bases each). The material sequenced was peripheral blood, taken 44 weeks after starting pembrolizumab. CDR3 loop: CASSPGTPSVGSGANVLTF. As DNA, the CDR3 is TGTGCCAGCAGCCCCGGGACACCTAGCGTGGGCTCTGGGGCCAACGTCCTGACTTTC.